This record concerns one TCR beta chain sequence. The data derive from a study of blood T cell repertoires in COVID-19. Looking at the study overall: The analysed material was cDNA or gDNA that came from T cells, B-cell-depleted T cells, or PBMCs.

Produced via immunoSEQ multiplex PCR; TCRdb's table is partial and in-frame only. The repertoire has 190,000 or so clones, more than 75% of them found once; the top ten carry about 1%. The TCR was taken from a woman aged 18-29 years who had recovered from COVID-19. The specimen sequenced was peripheral blood.

The CDR3 loop is CASSLGPRDYYEQYV. In DNA, the CDR3 is TGTGCCAGCTCACTCGGCCCCCGGGATTACTACGAGCAGTACGTC. The V gene is TRBV18, the J gene TRBJ2-7, with D perhaps TRBD2 (5 bases). V lost 4 bases and J 3 bases, leaving 16 bases between the germline ends. Germline CDR1 and CDR2: KGHSH and LQKENI. The CDR3 extends over 15 amino acids.